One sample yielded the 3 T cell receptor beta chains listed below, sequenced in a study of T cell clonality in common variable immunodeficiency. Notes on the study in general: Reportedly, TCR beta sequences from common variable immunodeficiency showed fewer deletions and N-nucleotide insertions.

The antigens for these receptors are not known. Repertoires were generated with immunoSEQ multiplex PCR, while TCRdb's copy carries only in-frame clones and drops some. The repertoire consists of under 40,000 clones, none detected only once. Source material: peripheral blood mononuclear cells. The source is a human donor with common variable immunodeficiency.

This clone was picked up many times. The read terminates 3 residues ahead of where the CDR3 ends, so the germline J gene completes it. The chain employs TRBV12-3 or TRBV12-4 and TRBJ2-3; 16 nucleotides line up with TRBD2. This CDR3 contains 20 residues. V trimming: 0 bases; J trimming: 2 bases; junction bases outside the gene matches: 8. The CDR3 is CASSLAGGLAGGRDTDTQYF. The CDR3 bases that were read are TGTGCCAGCAGTTTAGCCGGGGGACTAGCGGGGGGGCGGGACACAGATACG.

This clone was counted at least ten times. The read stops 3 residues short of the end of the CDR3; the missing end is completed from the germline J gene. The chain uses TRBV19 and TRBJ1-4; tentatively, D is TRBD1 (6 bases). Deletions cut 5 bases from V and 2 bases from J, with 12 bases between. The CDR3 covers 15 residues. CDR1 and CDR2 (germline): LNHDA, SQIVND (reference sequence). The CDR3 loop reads CASSFIRGTNEKLFF. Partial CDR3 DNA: TGTGCCAGTAGTTTCATCAGGGGCACTAATGAAAAA.

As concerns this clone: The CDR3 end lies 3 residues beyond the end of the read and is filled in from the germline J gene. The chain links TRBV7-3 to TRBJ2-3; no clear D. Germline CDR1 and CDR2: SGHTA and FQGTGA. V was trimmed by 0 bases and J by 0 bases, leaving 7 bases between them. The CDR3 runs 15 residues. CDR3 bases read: TGTGCCAGCAGCTTAACGCTGACTAGCACAGATACG. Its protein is CASSLTLTSTDT. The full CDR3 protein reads CASSLTLTSTDTQYF.